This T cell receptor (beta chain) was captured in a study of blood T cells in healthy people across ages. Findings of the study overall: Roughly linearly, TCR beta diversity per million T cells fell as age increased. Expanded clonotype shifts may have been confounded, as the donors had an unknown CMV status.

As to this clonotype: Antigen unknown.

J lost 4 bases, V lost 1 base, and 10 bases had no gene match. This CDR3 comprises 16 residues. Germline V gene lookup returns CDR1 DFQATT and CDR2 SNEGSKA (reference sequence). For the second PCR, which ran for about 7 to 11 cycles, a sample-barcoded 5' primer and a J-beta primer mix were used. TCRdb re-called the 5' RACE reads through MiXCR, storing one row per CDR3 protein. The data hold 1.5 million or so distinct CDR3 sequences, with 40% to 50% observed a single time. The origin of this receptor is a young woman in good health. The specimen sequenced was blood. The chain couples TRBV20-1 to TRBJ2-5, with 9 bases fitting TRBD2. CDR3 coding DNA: TGCAGTGCTAGAGCTTATAAGGGCGGGGGGGTAGAGACCCAGTACTTC. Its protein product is CSARAYKGGGVETQYF.